Detailed here is one T cell receptor beta chain. The sample originates from a study of blood T cell repertoires in COVID-19. The table came from immunoSEQ multiplex PCR; TCRdb's copy has only in-frame clones and leaves some out. This table holds around 250,000 clones, around 88% found once. Germline V lookup: CDR1 WSHSY, CDR2 SAAADI. V was clipped by 8 bases and J by 4 bases; unmatched bases: 4. CDR3 length equals 14 residues. Source material: PBMCs or T cells enriched from blood (not recorded which). The TCR sequence derives from a woman aged 50 to 60 who had recovered from COVID-19. This sequence joins TRBV10-2 and TRBJ1-4, with 10 bases aligning to TRBD1. DNA of the CDR3: TGCGCCAGCCGACGGGACAGGGGTAATGAAAAACTGTTTTTT. It codes for CASRRDRGNEKLFF.